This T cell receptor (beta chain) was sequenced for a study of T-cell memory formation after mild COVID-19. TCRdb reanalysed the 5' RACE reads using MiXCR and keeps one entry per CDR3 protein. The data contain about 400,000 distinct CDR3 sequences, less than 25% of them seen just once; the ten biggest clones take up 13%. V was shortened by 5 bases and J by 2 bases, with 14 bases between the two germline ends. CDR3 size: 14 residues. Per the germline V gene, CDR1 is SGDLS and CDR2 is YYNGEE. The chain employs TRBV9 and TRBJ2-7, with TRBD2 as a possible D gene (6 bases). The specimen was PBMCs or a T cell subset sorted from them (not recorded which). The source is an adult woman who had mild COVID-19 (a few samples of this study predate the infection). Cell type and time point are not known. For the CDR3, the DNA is TGTGCCAGCAGTGGCGGGGTTGGGGCCTACGAGCAGTACTTC. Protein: CASSGGVGAYEQYF.